This T cell receptor (beta chain) was identified during a study of T cell changes during pregnancy in multiple sclerosis. This CDR3 is 16 amino acids long. The germline V gene has CDR1 MRHNA and CDR2 SNTAGT. Trimming at V came to 2 bases and at J to 0 bases, leaving 1 base not matched to a gene. This table comes from immunoSEQ multiplex PCR, and its TCRdb copy is limited to in-frame clones, with some not included. The sample has roughly 38,000 clones; over 85% are singletons. Material: peripheral blood, obtained in the third trimester of pregnancy. The chain joins TRBV6-4 to TRBJ2-6, with 7 bases identical to TRBD2. This TCR was sampled from a female donor in good health, enrolled as a control in a pregnancy study. The CDR3 coding sequence is TGTGCCAGCAGTGACCGGGGGGACTCTGGGGCCAACGTCCTGACTTTC. Translating gives CASSDRGDSGANVLTF.